This TCR beta chain is drawn from a study of OX40 agonist ivuxolimab in advanced cancers. In the case of this clone: Its antigen remains unidentified.

The junction had 5 bases not matched to a gene; V was cut back by 4 bases and J by 8 bases. CDR3 length: 12 amino acids. Germline-derived CDR1 and CDR2 are KGHSH and LQKENI. General study findings and limits: Determination of antigen specificity was not performed for the expanded peripheral T cells. Low clonal expansion, among the lowest seen, marked partial responders at 0.1-3.0 mg/kg.

Clones were read by immunoSEQ multiplex PCR, and TCRdb kept only the in-frame ones, dropping some. The sample lists roughly 80,000 clones; around 84% were seen once. People who had autoimmune disease history or systemic immunosuppression were excluded. The sequence derives from an adult with an advanced solid tumor such as melanoma, head and neck, liver or kidney cancer. The J gene is TRBJ2-7, the V gene TRBV18; 7 bases agree with TRBD2. Sequenced material: CD4+ or CD8+ T cells sorted from blood, taken in a trial of the OX40 agonist ivuxolimab. CDR3 bases: TGTGCCAGCTCACGTGGGGAGGGCAAGCAGTACTTC. This translates into CASSRGEGKQYF. The full variable domain, with the rest looked up from reference TRBV18 and TRBJ2-7, is NAGVMQNPRHLVRRRGQEARLRCSPMKGHSHVYWYRQLPEEGLKFMVYLQKENIIDESGMPKERFSAEFPKEGPSILRIQQVVRGDSAAYFCASSRGEGKQYFGPGTRLTVT.